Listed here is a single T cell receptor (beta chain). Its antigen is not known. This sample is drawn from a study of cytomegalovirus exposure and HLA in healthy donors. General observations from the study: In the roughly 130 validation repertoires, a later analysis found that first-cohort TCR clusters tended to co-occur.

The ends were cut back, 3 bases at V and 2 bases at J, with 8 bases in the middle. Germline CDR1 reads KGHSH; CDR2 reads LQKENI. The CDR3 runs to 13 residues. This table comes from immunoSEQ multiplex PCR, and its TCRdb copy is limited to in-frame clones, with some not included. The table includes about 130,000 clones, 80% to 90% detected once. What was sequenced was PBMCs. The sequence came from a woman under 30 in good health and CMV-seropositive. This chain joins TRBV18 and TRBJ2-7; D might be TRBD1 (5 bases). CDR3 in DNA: TGTGCCAGCTCACCGATGGGGCCCTACGAGCAGTACTTC. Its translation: CASSPMGPYEQYF.